The T cell receptor beta chain under discussion was sequenced for a study of blood T cells in healthy people across ages. The study's findings and limits: With age, beta diversity per million T cells declined roughly linearly, significantly by 35 to 40. The study regarded diversity estimates from one million T cells as underestimates.

The study recruited healthy Caucasian donors from Russia who were aged roughly 6 to 95. The authors ran a second PCR of about 6 to 11 cycles using a sample-barcoded 5' primer and a J-beta primer mix. TCRdb re-analysed the 5' RACE reads in MiXCR, keeping a single row per CDR3 protein. The sample consists of hundreds of thousands of distinct CDR3 sequences, about 48% of them appearing once. On this clonotype itself: The antigen is not known.

V lost 5 bases to trimming and J lost 8 bases; unmatched junction nucleotides: 12. From germline, CDR1 is DFQATT and CDR2 SNEGSKA (reference sequence). This CDR3 spans 15 amino acids. This receptor was identified in a man older than 75 in good health. Sequencing used blood. This chain connects TRBV20-1 to TRBJ2-1, with TRBD1 matching over 10 bases. This CDR3 is CSAVTGTGDLDEQFF. The CDR3 DNA reads as TGCAGTGCTGTCACCGGGACAGGGGATCTCGATGAGCAGTTCTTC.